This TCR beta chain was found in a study of blood T cell repertoires in COVID-19. Overall study: Sample material is recorded as cDNA or gDNA derived from T cells, B-cell-depleted T cells, or PBMCs.

Produced via immunoSEQ multiplex PCR; TCRdb's table is partial and in-frame only. The data contain about 150,000 clones, roughly 80% of them singletons. CDR1 and CDR2 (germline): SGHRS, YFSETQ. The CDR3 totals 13 residues. With 4 bases removed from V and 4 bases from J, the gap between germline ends came to 9 bases. The sample comprised peripheral blood. V usage is TRBV5-1 and J usage is TRBJ2-1, with a weak D call TRBD1 (5 bases). This receptor was identified in a human donor in a cohort sampled during active COVID-19. The CDR3 nucleotides are TGCGCCAGCAGCCCGGACATTTACAATGAGCAGTTCTTC. Amino acids: CASSPDIYNEQFF.